This TCR beta chain was recorded in a study of human T cells and chemical hapten exposure. On the study more broadly: Across samples, TCR yields varied, mostly owing to small differences in pooled library volumes.

Between the trimmed V and J ends, which lost 0 bases and 9 bases, there was a span of 20 bases. The CDR3 is 17 residues long. Germline CDR1 reads LGHNA; CDR2 reads YNFKEQ. Time point noted: healthy volunteer bleed at 2 weeks. Extraction yielded total RNA from whole blood (unfractionated). In regard to this clonotype: A much larger clone differs by one base, so this may be a read error.

The library put unique molecular identifiers onto individual cDNA molecules. Original analysis: Counting gave a median of around 90,000 TCRs per sample, with values ranging from 23,224 to 690,600. TCRdb independently ran MiXCR on the RACE reads; one entry per CDR3 protein. These V and J calls originate from TCRdb's pipeline instead of the authors' own analysis. The sample has about 46,000 distinct CDR3 sequences, about 4.5% seen once. Material: whole blood. The clonotype was recovered from a female donor in good health. Some clones in this sample may be carry-over from other donors' samples. The chain uses TRBV4-2 and TRBJ2-2; D may be TRBD2 (6 bases). The DNA of the CDR3 is TGTGCCAGCAGCCAAGATTTTGGCGGGGATATGAGTCGGGAGCTGTTTTTT. Translation: CASSQDFGGDMSRELFF.